The 14 T cell receptor beta chains given below trace back to one sample, sequenced in a study of T cells in Graves' hyperthyroidism and ophthalmopathy. RNA transcripts were the template for amplifying TCR beta CDR3 regions. The primer set for the first-round RT-PCR of the TCR CDR3 was HTBI. TCRdb analysed the multiplex PCR reads with MiXCR anew, one entry per CDR3 protein. The sample shows some 550,000 distinct CDR3 sequences, under 25% of them seen only once. Sequencing was performed on blood. All receptors come from a man between 18 and 35 years old with Graves' hyperthyroidism.

There are many counts of this clonotype. This rearrangement joins TRBV6-5 to TRBJ1-2, with a weak D call TRBD1 (5 bases). V was clipped by 7 bases and J by 2 bases, with 14 bases between them. Germline lookup yields CDR1 MNHEY and CDR2 SVGAGI. CDR3 length: 14 residues. CDR3 bases: TGTGCCAGCAAGCCGGGAACAGGCAACTATGGCTACACCTTC. This translates into CASKPGTGNYGYTF.

Many counts were recorded for this clonotype. This chain joins TRBV11-2 and TRBJ1-1; D not resolved. The CDR3 has 14 amino acids. The V end was cut by 3 bases, the J end by 1 base, with 9 bases between. Germline V gene data show CDR1 as SGHAT and CDR2 as FQNNGV. In nucleotides, the CDR3 is TGTGCCAGCAGCTTGGGAGACCCGAACACTGAAGCTTTCTTT. Translated, it gives CASSLGDPNTEAFF.

This clonotype was detected many times. This rearrangement joins TRBV2 to TRBJ1-1; possibly TRBD1 for D (5 bases). Trimming removed 1 base from V and 5 bases from J, with 17 bases in between. This CDR3 has 16 amino acids. Germline CDR1 SNHLY, CDR2 FYNNEI. DNA of the CDR3: TGTGCCAGCAGTGAAGAGGTGGTGGGGGTTAGTACTGAAGCTTTCTTT. This translates into CASSEEVVGVSTEAFF.

This clonotype was seen many times. The chain links TRBV27 to TRBJ2-7; 10 nucleotides agree with TRBD1. The CDR3 loop spans 13 amino acids. The germline V gene has CDR1 MNHEY and CDR2 SMNVEV (reference sequence). Trimming removed 5 bases from V and 6 bases from J; junction bases left unmatched: 4. In nucleotides, the CDR3 is TGTGCCAGCAGTCCGGGACAGGGGACCGAGCAGTACTTC. This translates into CASSPGQGTEQYF.

This CDR3 reads CASSPRGDNYEQYF. CDR3 bases: TGCGCCAGCAGCCCACGAGGGGACAACTACGAGCAGTACTTC. V gene TRBV5-1 combines with J gene TRBJ2-7, with D perhaps TRBD1 (6 bases). The length of the CDR3 is 14 residues. Looked up from germline, CDR1 is SGHRS and CDR2 is YFSETQ. The V end was cut by 4 bases, the J end by 3 bases, with 14 bases between.

This clonotype was detected many times. The V call is TRBV2, the J call TRBJ1-5; D gene uncertain. V was clipped by 2 bases and J by 0 bases, with 11 bases between them. This CDR3 is 16 amino acids long. The germline V gene encodes CDR1 SNHLY and CDR2 FYNNEI. In DNA form, the CDR3 reads TGTGCCAGCAGTGAAAGGGTGAAGGGTAGCAATCAGCCCCAGCATTTT. This sequence encodes CASSERVKGSNQPQHF.

The table lists this clonotype with many counts. The genes are TRBV20-1 and TRBJ1-1; D not certain. Deletions cut 0 bases from V and 11 bases from J, with 13 bases between. In germline, CDR1 is DFQATT, CDR2 SNEGSKA (reference sequence). This CDR3 contains 12 residues. CDR3 DNA: TGCAGTGCTAGAGATCTAGACATATGGGCTTTCTTT. Protein: CSARDLDIWAFF.

This clonotype was recorded at least ten times. The V and J genes are TRBV6-5 and TRBJ1-2; no definite D call. The germline V gene has CDR1 MNHEY and CDR2 SVGAGI. CDR3 size: 13 residues. The V end was cut by 6 bases, the J end by 8 bases, with 16 bases between. The CDR3 region has the DNA TGTGCCAGCAGCTTACTCGGCGCGGGGGGCTACACCTTC. This translates into CASSLLGAGGYTF.

This clonotype appeared many times. This rearrangement joins TRBV6-1 to TRBJ2-7; D may be TRBD2 (5 bases). The CDR3 consists of 12 residues. Germline CDR1 MNHNS, CDR2 SASEGT. The germline V and J ends were trimmed by 10 bases and 2 bases, with 12 bases remaining between them. The CDR3 coding sequence is TGTGCCACCACACCGGGAACCTACGAGCAGTACTTC. Its translation is CATTPGTYEQYF.

There are many counts of this clonotype. The rearrangement uses TRBV12-3 or TRBV12-4 and TRBJ2-2, with TRBD2 identical over 15 bases. CDR3 length: 18 residues. Trimming took 5 bases from V and 2 from J; bases not matched to a gene: 6. The CDR3 DNA sequence: TGTGCCAGCAGTCCAGGACTAGCGGGGGGGCTTAACACCGGGGAGCTGTTTTTT. This translates into CASSPGLAGGLNTGELFF.

J is TRBJ2-2 and V is TRBV15; D remains unclear. Germline CDR1 and CDR2: LNHNV and YYDKDF (reference sequence). The CDR3 covers 13 residues. Trimming stripped 11 bases from V and 3 bases from J, with 13 bases between. In DNA, the CDR3 is TGTGCCGTGGGTTTTGGGTACACCGGGGAGCTGTTTTTT. Translation gives CAVGFGYTGELFF.

This clonotype was seen at least ten times. The genes are TRBV20-1 and TRBJ2-7; perhaps D is TRBD1 or TRBD2 (5 bases each). V was trimmed by 2 bases and J by 0 bases, leaving 14 bases between them. Per germline, CDR1 DFQATT and CDR2 SNEGSKA (reference sequence). The CDR3 runs to 15 residues. CDR3: CSARSRPGTSYEQYF. In DNA form, the CDR3 reads TGCAGTGCTAGAAGCCGCCCAGGGACCTCCTACGAGCAGTACTTC.

Many counts were recorded for this clonotype. The chain carries TRBV12-3 or TRBV12-4 and TRBJ1-5, with D unresolved. Trimming removed 3 bases from V and 5 bases from J, with 11 bases in between. This CDR3 comprises 14 residues. CDR3 DNA: TGTGCCAGCAGTTTTTCGCTGGTGGATCAGCCCCAGCATTTT. Translated, it gives CASSFSLVDQPQHF.

This clonotype has ten or more counts. V and J are TRBV12-3 or TRBV12-4 and TRBJ2-5; the match to TRBD1 covers 7 bases. The length of the CDR3 is 14 residues. V lost 4 bases and J lost 2; bases outside the gene matches: 4. The CDR3 region is CASSWTGTQETQYF. In DNA, the CDR3 is TGTGCCAGCAGTTGGACAGGTACTCAAGAGACCCAGTACTTC.